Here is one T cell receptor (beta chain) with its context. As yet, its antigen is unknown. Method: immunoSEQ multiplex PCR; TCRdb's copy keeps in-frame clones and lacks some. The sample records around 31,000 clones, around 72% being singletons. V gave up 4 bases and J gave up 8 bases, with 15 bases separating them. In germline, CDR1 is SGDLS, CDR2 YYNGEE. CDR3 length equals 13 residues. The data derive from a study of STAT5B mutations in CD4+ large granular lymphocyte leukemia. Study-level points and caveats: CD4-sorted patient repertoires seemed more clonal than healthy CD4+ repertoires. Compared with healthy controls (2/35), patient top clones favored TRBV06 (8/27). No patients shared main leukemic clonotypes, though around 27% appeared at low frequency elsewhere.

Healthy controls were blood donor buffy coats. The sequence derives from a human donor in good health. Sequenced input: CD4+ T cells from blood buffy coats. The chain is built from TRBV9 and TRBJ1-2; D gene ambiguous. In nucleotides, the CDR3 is TGTGCCAGCAGCCCTCGGACTCTTCTCGGCTACACCTTC. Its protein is CASSPRTLLGYTF.